This T cell receptor (beta chain) derives from a study of shared T cell receptors in the human thymus. This clone occurred once. The CDR3 is made up of 17 amino acids. CDR1 MNHEY and CDR2 SMNVEV come from the germline V gene (reference sequence). Trimming at V came to 6 bases and at J to 4 bases, leaving 11 bases not matched to a gene. Measured with immunoSEQ multiplex PCR; TCRdb has only the in-frame clones, and not every one. The top ten hold 0.0094% of the sample, which has 500,000 to 850,000 clones, around 87% seen once. The data were also submitted as part of a second study, on human thymus T cells. From that study: It was from resections taken during corrective heart surgery that the thymus tissue came. Thymic as well as blood repertoires seemed to favor certain V and J genes unevenly.

This receptor was identified in a boy in the first two years of life with a congenital heart defect. The sample comprised thymocytes. V and J are TRBV27 and TRBJ2-2, with 10 bases lining up with TRBD2. Here the CDR3 reads CASRVGSGRAGTGELFF. The CDR3 DNA sequence: TGTGCCAGCAGGGTGGGGAGCGGGAGGGCCGGCACCGGGGAGCTGTTTTTT.